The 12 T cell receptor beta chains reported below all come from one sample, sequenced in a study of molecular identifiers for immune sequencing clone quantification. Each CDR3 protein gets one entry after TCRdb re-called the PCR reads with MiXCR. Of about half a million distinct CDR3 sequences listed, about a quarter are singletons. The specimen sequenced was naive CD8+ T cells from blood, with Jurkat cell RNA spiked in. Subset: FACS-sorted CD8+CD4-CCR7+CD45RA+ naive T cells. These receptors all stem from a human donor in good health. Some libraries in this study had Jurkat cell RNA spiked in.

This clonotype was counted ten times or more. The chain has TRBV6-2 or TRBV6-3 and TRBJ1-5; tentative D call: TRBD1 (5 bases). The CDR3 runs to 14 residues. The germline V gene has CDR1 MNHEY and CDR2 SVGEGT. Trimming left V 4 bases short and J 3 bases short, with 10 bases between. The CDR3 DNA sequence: TGTGCCAGCAGTTCCTGGGACTTCAATCAGCCCCAGCATTTT. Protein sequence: CASSSWDFNQPQHF.

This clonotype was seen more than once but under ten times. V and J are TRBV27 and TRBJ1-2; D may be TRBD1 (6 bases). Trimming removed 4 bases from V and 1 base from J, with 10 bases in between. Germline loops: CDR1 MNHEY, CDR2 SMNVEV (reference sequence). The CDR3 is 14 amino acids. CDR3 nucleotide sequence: TGTGCCAGCAGTTATTCAGGGGATAACTATGGCTACACCTTC. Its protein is CASSYSGDNYGYTF.

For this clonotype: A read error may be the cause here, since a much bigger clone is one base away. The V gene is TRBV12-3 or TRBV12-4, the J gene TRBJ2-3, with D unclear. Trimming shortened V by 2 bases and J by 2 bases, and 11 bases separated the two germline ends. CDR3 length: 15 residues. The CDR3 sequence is CASSLRVATTDTQYF. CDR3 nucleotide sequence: TGTGCCAGCAGTTTACGCGTGGCGACCACAGATACGCAGTATTTT.

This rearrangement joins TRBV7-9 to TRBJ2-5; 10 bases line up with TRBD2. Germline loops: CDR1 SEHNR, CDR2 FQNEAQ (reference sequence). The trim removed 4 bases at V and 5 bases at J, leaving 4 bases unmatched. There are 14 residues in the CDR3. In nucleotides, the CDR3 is TGTGCCAGCAGCTCCGTGACTAGCGGGGAGACCCAGTACTTC. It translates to CASSSVTSGETQYF.

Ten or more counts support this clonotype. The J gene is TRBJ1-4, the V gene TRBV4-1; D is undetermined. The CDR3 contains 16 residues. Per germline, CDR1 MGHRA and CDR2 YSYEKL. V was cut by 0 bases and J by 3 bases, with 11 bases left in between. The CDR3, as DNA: TGCGCCAGCAGCCAAGAGCTGGGGTCGGCTAATGAAAAACTGTTTTTT. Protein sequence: CASSQELGSANEKLFF.

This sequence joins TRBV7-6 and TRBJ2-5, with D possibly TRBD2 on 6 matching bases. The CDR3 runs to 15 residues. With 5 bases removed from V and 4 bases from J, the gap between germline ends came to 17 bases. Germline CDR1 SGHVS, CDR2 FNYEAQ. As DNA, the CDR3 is TGTGCCAGCAGCGCCCGGGACTCGGTTAGAGAGACCCAGTACTTC. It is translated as CASSARDSVRETQYF.

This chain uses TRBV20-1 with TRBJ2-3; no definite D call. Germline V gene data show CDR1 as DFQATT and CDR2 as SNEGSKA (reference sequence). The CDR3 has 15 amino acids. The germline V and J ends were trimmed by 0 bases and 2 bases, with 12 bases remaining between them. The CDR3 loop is CSARDIVGPTDTQYF. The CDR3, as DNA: TGCAGTGCTAGAGATATCGTAGGCCCCACAGATACGCAGTATTTT.

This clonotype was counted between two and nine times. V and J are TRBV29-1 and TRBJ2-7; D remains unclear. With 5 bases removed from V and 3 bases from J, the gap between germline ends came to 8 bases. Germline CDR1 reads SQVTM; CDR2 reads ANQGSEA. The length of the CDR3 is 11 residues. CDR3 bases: TGCAGCGTTTACAAGGACTACGAGCAGTACTTC. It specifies CSVYKDYEQYF.

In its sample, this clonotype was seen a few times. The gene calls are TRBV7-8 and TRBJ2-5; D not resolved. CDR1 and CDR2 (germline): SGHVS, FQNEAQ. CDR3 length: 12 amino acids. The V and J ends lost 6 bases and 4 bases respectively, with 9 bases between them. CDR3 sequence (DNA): TGTGCCAGCAGACGGGCGGCAGAGACCCAGTACTTC. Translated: CASRRAAETQYF.

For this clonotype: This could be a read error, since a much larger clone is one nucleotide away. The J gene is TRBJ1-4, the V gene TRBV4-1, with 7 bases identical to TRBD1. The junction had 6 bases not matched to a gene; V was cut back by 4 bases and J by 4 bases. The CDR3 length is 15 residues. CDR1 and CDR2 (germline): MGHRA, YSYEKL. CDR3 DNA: TGCGCCAGCAGCCGAATACAGGGGTTTAATGAAAAACTGTTTTTT. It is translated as CASSRIQGFNEKLFF.

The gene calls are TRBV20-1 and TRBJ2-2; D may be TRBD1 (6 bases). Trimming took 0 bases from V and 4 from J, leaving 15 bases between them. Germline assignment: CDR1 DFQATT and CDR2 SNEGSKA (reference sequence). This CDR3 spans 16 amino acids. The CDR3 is CSARDRLGQITGELFF. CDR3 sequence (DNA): TGCAGTGCTAGAGATCGCCTCGGACAGATCACCGGGGAGCTGTTTTTT.

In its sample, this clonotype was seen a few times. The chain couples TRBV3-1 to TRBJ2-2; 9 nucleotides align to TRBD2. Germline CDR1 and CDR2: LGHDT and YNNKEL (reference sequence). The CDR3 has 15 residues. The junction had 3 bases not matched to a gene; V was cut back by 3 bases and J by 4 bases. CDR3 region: CASSQERGATGELFF. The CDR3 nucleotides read TGTGCCAGCAGCCAGGAGCGGGGGGCCACCGGGGAGCTGTTTTTT.